The T cell receptor (beta chain) described here comes from a study of cytomegalovirus exposure and HLA in healthy donors. Study-level findings and limits: Subsequent analysis found a tendency for first-cohort TCR clusters to co-occur within the 90 to 150 validation repertoires. The study recorded about 150 TCR beta chains that were cytomegalovirus-associated. Most TCR sequences showed up rarely, but some public TCRs showed up in many donors. Reports described diagnosis of cytomegalovirus status by the classifier as highly specific and sensitive.

Only in-frame clones appear in the TCRdb table, and some are missing; sequencing was by immunoSEQ multiplex PCR. The sample has tens of thousands of clones, under 98% seen once. Germline CDR1 and CDR2: MNHEY and SMNVEV (reference sequence). This CDR3 has 13 residues. V lost 3 bases and J lost 1, with 7 bases in between. As for this clone: Its antigen is not known.

Sequenced: PBMCs. The chain uses TRBV27 and TRBJ2-7; possible D gene TRBD2, 5 bases. The TCR comes from a man aged 25-45 years in good health and CMV-seropositive. CDR3: CASSLERSYEQYF. The CDR3 coding sequence is TGTGCCAGCAGTTTGGAGCGGTCCTACGAGCAGTACTTC.